Following are 20 T cell receptor beta chains from one sample sequenced in a study of T cells after yellow fever vaccination. From the 5' RACE reads, TCRdb called clonotypes with MiXCR, one entry per CDR3 protein. The profile shows around 300,000 distinct CDR3 sequences, over 3.5% of them singletons. The sequenced sample was PBMCs, obtained 5 days after the yellow fever booster vaccination. All receptors derive from a man younger than 35 who received the YFV17D yellow fever vaccine.

This clonotype was picked up many times. The chain has TRBV12-3 or TRBV12-4 and TRBJ2-3; 8 bases agree with TRBD1. The CDR3 sequence is 15 residues long. Unmatched junction bases numbered 4, after V lost 5 bases and J lost 0 bases. The CDR3 is CASSRQGLSTDTQYF. In nucleotides, the CDR3 is TGTGCCAGCAGTCGACAGGGGCTTAGCACAGATACGCAGTATTTT.

This clonotype was detected only a few times. The genes are TRBV7-9 and TRBJ1-2; D may be TRBD1 (5 bases). There are 13 residues in the CDR3. V lost 0 bases to trimming and J lost 8 bases, with 10 bases between them. The germline gives CDR1 SEHNR, CDR2 FQNEAQ (reference sequence). The CDR3 DNA is TGTGCCAGCAGCTTAGCCTCTACAGGAGGCTACACCTTC. Encoded protein: CASSLASTGGYTF.

V usage is TRBV7-9 and J usage is TRBJ1-1, with D hard to call. This CDR3 has 14 amino acids. Germline loops: CDR1 SEHNR, CDR2 FQNEAQ (reference sequence). V was shortened by 7 bases and J by 1 base, with 13 bases between the two germline ends. CDR3 coding DNA: TGTGCCAGCACCGATGATCGCGGGAACACTGAAGCTTTCTTT. This encodes CASTDDRGNTEAFF.

This clonotype was picked up a small number of times. The chain links TRBV6-6 to TRBJ2-2; D remains ambiguous. The V and J ends lost 7 bases and 6 bases respectively, with 18 bases between them. Germline CDR1 MNHNY, CDR2 SVGAGI (reference sequence). This CDR3 comprises 15 residues. As DNA, the CDR3 is TGTGCCAGCATTTTAACGGAGTTTGTCCCCGGGGAGCTGTTTTTT. This translates into CASILTEFVPGELFF.

This clonotype has ten or more counts. The chain has TRBV28 and TRBJ2-7; tentatively, D is TRBD1 (6 bases). V was cut by 5 bases and J by 1 base, with 18 bases left in between. CDR1 and CDR2 from the germline V gene are MDHEN and SYDVKM. CDR3 length equals 16 residues. CDR3: CASSPTGTRGSYEQYV. DNA of the CDR3: TGTGCCAGCAGTCCCACCGGGACAAGGGGGTCCTACGAGCAGTACGTC.

The chain employs TRBV7-9 and TRBJ2-3; D ambiguous. Trimming cost V 5 bases and J 2 bases, with 11 bases left between them. Germline assignment: CDR1 SEHNR and CDR2 FQNEAQ (reference sequence). The CDR3 consists of 14 residues. CDR3 loop: CASSPRALTDTQYF. The CDR3 DNA reads TGTGCCAGCAGCCCCCGGGCCCTCACAGATACGCAGTATTTT.

This clonotype was seen repeatedly, ten times or more. The chain carries TRBV11-2 and TRBJ2-1; 8 bases agree with TRBD1. CDR3 size: 15 residues. Germline trimming cut 3 bases from V and 6 bases from J; bases unmatched to any gene: 7. Germline V gives CDR1 SGHAT, CDR2 FQNNGV. The CDR3, as DNA: TGTGCCAGCAGCTTTACAGGGGGAGTTGGCAATGAGCAGTTCTTC. This codes for CASSFTGGVGNEQFF.

This clonotype was observed many times. V gene TRBV5-6 combines with J gene TRBJ2-5, with D perhaps matching TRBD1 (6 bases). Germline lookup yields CDR1 SGHDT and CDR2 YYEEEE. Trimming pared 2 bases from V and 4 bases from J, leaving 12 bases between. This CDR3 has 14 residues. CDR3 amino acids: CASSFKQGGETQYF. The CDR3 nucleotides are TGTGCCAGCAGCTTCAAACAGGGCGGAGAGACCCAGTACTTC.

The V and J genes are TRBV7-9 and TRBJ2-2; 8 nucleotides match TRBD1. Looked up from germline, CDR1 is SEHNR and CDR2 is FQNEAQ (reference sequence). This CDR3 spans 14 amino acids. The ends lost 7 bases at V and 9 bases at J; junction bases unmatched: 10. The CDR3 loop reads CASTPDRVFRELFF. CDR3 nucleotides: TGTGCCAGCACCCCGGACAGGGTGTTCCGGGAGCTGTTTTTT. Based on the CDR3 plus reference TRBV7-9 and TRBJ2-2, the full variable domain is DTGVSQNPRHKITKRGQNVTFRCDPISEHNRLYWYRQTLGQGPEFLTYFQNEAQLEKSRLLSDRFSAERPKGSFSTLEIQRTEQGDSAMYLCASTPDRVFRELFFGEGSRLTVL.

This clonotype was detected ten times or more. This sequence joins TRBV6-6 and TRBJ2-2; 8 nucleotides match TRBD1. With V trimmed by 10 bases and J by 2 bases, 6 bases remained unmatched. Germline loops: CDR1 MNHNY, CDR2 SVGAGI (reference sequence). The CDR3 is 14 residues long. DNA of the CDR3: TGTGCCATCACGGGACAGGCCAACACCGGGGAGCTGTTTTTT. The encoded protein is CAITGQANTGELFF.

This clonotype was seen more than once but under ten times. The chain recombines TRBV14 with TRBJ2-3; no clear D gene. Germline V gene data show CDR1 as SGHDN and CDR2 as FVKESK. Between the trimmed V and J ends, which lost 4 bases and 2 bases, there was a span of 10 bases. This CDR3 region has 14 residues. The CDR3 loop is CASSLYSFTDTQYF. The CDR3 coding sequence is TGTGCCAGCAGCCTATATAGTTTCACAGATACGCAGTATTTT.

V usage is TRBV5-1 and J usage is TRBJ1-2; D is ambiguous. CDR1 is SGHRS, CDR2 YFSETQ, per germline. V was shortened by 2 bases and J by 6 bases, with 8 bases between the two germline ends. This CDR3 contains 12 residues. CDR3 nucleotide sequence: TGCGCCAGCAGCTTTCAGGACCATGGCTACACCTTC. Amino acids: CASSFQDHGYTF.

This clonotype was seen repeatedly, ten times or more. V gene TRBV12-3 or TRBV12-4 combines with J gene TRBJ1-3; 9 bases line up with TRBD1. Trimming removed 7 bases from V and 2 bases from J; junction bases left unmatched: 6. CDR3 length equals 15 residues. The CDR3 sequence is CASTRDRDPGNTIYF. DNA of the CDR3: TGTGCCAGCACCCGGGACAGGGATCCTGGAAACACCATATATTTT.

This rearrangement joins TRBV6-2 or TRBV6-3 to TRBJ2-7; D ambiguous. V dropped 2 bases and J dropped 1 base, with 3 bases sitting between them. The CDR3 length is 12 residues. The V gene's germline CDR1 is MNHEY and CDR2 SVGEGT. CDR3 region: CASSYESYEQYF. For the CDR3, the DNA is TGTGCCAGCAGTTACGAATCCTACGAGCAGTACTTC.

This clonotype was counted a few times. V is TRBV6-6 and J is TRBJ1-2; possible D gene TRBD1, 6 bases. V shed 7 bases and J shed 6 bases, with 21 bases lying between them. The CDR3 covers 15 residues. Germline V lookup: CDR1 MNHNY, CDR2 SVGAGI (reference sequence). In DNA, the CDR3 is TGTGCCAGCACCCAGGGGCCGGGCCTAAAGGATGGCTACACCTTC. It codes for CASTQGPGLKDGYTF.

This clonotype has a handful of counts. The chain has TRBV18 and TRBJ1-2; 7 bases map to TRBD1. The ends lost 3 bases at V and 3 bases at J; junction bases unmatched: 4. The CDR3 sequence is 14 residues long. CDR1 and CDR2 (germline): KGHSH, LQKENI. DNA for the CDR3: TGTGCCAGCTCACCGGGCGACAGGGACTATGGCTACACCTTC. This translates into CASSPGDRDYGYTF.

This clonotype showed up just a few times. This rearrangement joins TRBV15 to TRBJ1-5; possibly TRBD1 for D (6 bases). The V end was cut by 8 bases, the J end by 7 bases, with 18 bases between. Germline-derived CDR1 and CDR2 are LNHNV and YYDKDF (reference sequence). The CDR3 covers 14 residues. The CDR3 DNA reads as TGTGCCACCCGAAGTCAGGGGACGGGACAGCCCCAGCATTTT. Its translation is CATRSQGTGQPQHF. Looking up the rest from reference TRBV15 and TRBJ1-5 gives the full variable domain: DAMVIQNPRYQVTQFGKPVTLSCSQTLNHNVMYWYQQKSSQAPKLLFHYYDKDFNNEADTPDNFQSRRPNTSFCFLDIRSPGLGDTAMYLCATRSQGTGQPQHFGDGTRLSIL.

This clonotype was counted only a few times. The rearrangement uses TRBV24-1 and TRBJ2-3; 9 bases agree with TRBD1. CDR1 is KGHDR, CDR2 SFDVKD, per germline. This CDR3 is 17 amino acids long. J was trimmed by 3 bases and V by 2 bases; bases with no gene match: 8. The CDR3 region is CATSDSGTGYATDTQYF. CDR3 DNA: TGTGCCACCAGTGATTCAGGGACAGGGTACGCTACAGATACGCAGTATTTT.

This clonotype has just a few counts. This chain links TRBV7-3 with TRBJ2-3; TRBD1 aligns across 9 bases. The CDR3 runs 15 residues. V dropped 4 bases and J dropped 4; count of bases not matched to a gene: 6. Germline V gene data show CDR1 as SGHTA and CDR2 as FQGTGA. Here the CDR3 reads CASSSGTGRSDTQYF. The CDR3 bases are TGTGCCAGCAGCTCCGGGACAGGGAGGTCAGATACGCAGTATTTT.

This chain joins TRBV4-3 and TRBJ2-7, with TRBD1 matching 8 bases. The ends lost 3 bases at V and 1 base at J; junction bases unmatched: 5. Germline CDR1 is LGHNA and CDR2 is YSLEER. This CDR3 is built from 15 residues. CDR3 DNA sequence: TGCGCCAGCAGCCAGGACAGGGTGGGGTCCTACGAGCAGTACTTC. This translates into CASSQDRVGSYEQYF.